The present T cell receptor beta chain was sequenced within a study of CD8 T cells in ankylosing spondylitis. Study conclusions and caveats: Significant enrichment of disease-linked clones was reportedly seen in matched ankylosing spondylitis synovial fluid. Seemingly distinctive of ankylosing spondylitis blood was a TCR beta motif formed by eight highly homologous variants.

In making TCR beta libraries, quantitative 5'-RACE with molecular barcodes was used. TCRdb processed the 5' RACE reads anew with MiXCR; each CDR3 protein has one entry. Of about 150,000 distinct CDR3 sequences listed, around 32% are singletons. The J segment lost 5 bases and the V segment lost 3 bases, leaving 7 bases of the junction unmatched. This CDR3 comprises 14 residues. Germline V CDR1 and CDR2: DFQATT, SNEGSKA (reference sequence). Comment on this clonotype: Antigen: not known.

Sequenced: synovial fluid, either unsorted or a sorted T cell fraction (not recorded which). The sequence was obtained from a male donor with ankylosing spondylitis. The V and J genes are TRBV20-1 and TRBJ1-5; 7 nucleotides align to TRBD1. The CDR3 coding sequence is TGCAGTGCTAGTCCTGCACAGGGGCATCAGCCCCAGCATTTT. It encodes CSASPAQGHQPQHF.